What follows are 23 T cell receptor beta chains derived from one specimen sequenced in a study of shared T cell receptors in the human thymus. The protocol was immunoSEQ multiplex PCR, while the TCRdb copy is restricted to in-frame clones and leaves out a portion. The sample lists about 660,000 clones, more than 75% occurring once. These data are also associated with another study on human thymus T cells.

The sample comprised thymocytes. The source is a boy under two years old with a congenital heart defect.

J is TRBJ2-1 and V is TRBV7-2; D perhaps matches TRBD2 (5 bases). The V end lost 1 base, the J end lost 0 bases, and 7 bases lay between the germline ends. The CDR3 has 15 residues. Germline V CDR1 and CDR2: SGHTA, FQGNSA. The chain's CDR3 is CASSLGTASYNEQFF. CDR3 coding DNA: TGTGCCAGCAGCTTAGGGACTGCCTCCTACAATGAGCAGTTCTTC.

Points on this clone: The same CDR3 can be traced to other DNA sequences in this sample. The chain couples TRBV30 to TRBJ2-7, with TRBD1 identical over 7 bases. Trimming took 0 bases from V and 1 from J; bases not matched to a gene: 0. CDR1 and CDR2 (germline): GTSNPN, SVGIG (reference sequence). CDR3 length: 13 amino acids. The CDR3 DNA is TGTGCCTGGAGTGTACAGGGGTCCTACGAGCAGTACTTC. Its protein product is CAWSVQGSYEQYF.

This rearrangement joins TRBV4-2 to TRBJ1-5; 8 positions agree with TRBD1. Germline V gene lookup returns CDR1 LGHNA and CDR2 YNFKEQ. With V trimmed by 3 bases and J by 6 bases, 1 base remained unmatched. This CDR3 comprises 13 residues. In DNA form, the CDR3 reads TGTGCCAGCAGCCAGGACAGGGTTCAGCCCCAGCATTTT. Protein: CASSQDRVQPQHF.

The genes are TRBV25-1 and TRBJ2-7, with 10 bases identical to TRBD1. The V segment lost 6 bases and the J segment 2 bases; nucleotides outside the gene matches: 7. The germline V gene encodes CDR1 MGHDK and CDR2 SYGVNS. CDR3 length equals 15 residues. Here the CDR3 DNA reads TGTGCCAGCAGCCTTTCGGACAGGGGGACCTACGAGCAGTACTTC. The encoded protein is CASSLSDRGTYEQYF.

Comment on this clone: The same CDR3 arises from other DNA sequences in this sample as well. The chain employs TRBV6-5 and TRBJ1-1; TRBD1 agrees at 7 bases. Germline values: CDR1 MNHEY, CDR2 SVGAGI. V trimming: 6 bases; J trimming: 2 bases; junction bases outside the gene matches: 6. There are 14 residues in the CDR3. The CDR3 DNA is TGTGCCAGCAGCCGTAGACAGGGCAACACTGAAGCTTTCTTT. Amino acids: CASSRRQGNTEAFF.

This rearrangement joins TRBV10-3 to TRBJ2-3; 7 nucleotides match TRBD2. J was trimmed by 6 bases and V by 0 bases; bases with no gene match: 15. The CDR3 is made up of 18 amino acids. CDR1 is ENHRY and CDR2 is SYGVKD in the germline V gene. CDR3 nucleotides: TGTGCCATCAGTGAGTCTCCCAGCCTAGCGGTCCTCGCTGATACGCAGTATTTT. It yields the protein CAISESPSLAVLADTQYF.

CDR3 bases: TGTGCCAGCAGCTTAGACGGGAGAGGGAATGAGCAGTTCTTC. Translation gives CASSLDGRGNEQFF. V is TRBV7-8 and J is TRBJ2-1; maybe TRBD2 (6 bases). CDR3 length equals 14 residues. CDR1 and CDR2 (germline): SGHVS, FQNEAQ. Trimming cost V 1 base and J 7 bases, with 11 bases left between them.

The chain uses TRBV5-4 and TRBJ2-4; TRBD2 matches 8 bases. Germline V gene sequence: CDR1 SGHNT, CDR2 YYREEE (reference sequence). There are 14 residues in the CDR3. V lost 0 bases to trimming and J lost 6 bases; unmatched junction nucleotides: 2. The CDR3 region has the DNA TGTGCCAGCAGCTTGGGGCTAGCGGGAAACATTCAGTACTTC. Translation gives CASSLGLAGNIQYF.

The CDR3 is CASSQVAETQYF. The DNA of the CDR3 is TGCGCCAGCAGCCAAGTGGCAGAGACCCAGTACTTC. This chain uses TRBV4-1 with TRBJ2-5; D remains unclear. Germline CDR1 MGHRA, CDR2 YSYEKL. The CDR3 extends over 12 amino acids. The germline V and J ends were trimmed by 1 base and 4 bases, with 4 bases remaining between them.

This clone has just one count. The rearrangement uses TRBV4-3 and TRBJ2-3, with TRBD2 matching 9 bases. Germline V CDR1 and CDR2: LGHNA, YSLEER. After removal of 2 bases from V and 3 bases from J, the junction contained 18 bases not matched to a gene. The CDR3 contains 20 residues. The CDR3 spells CASSQRYRLLEGLATDTQYF. DNA of the CDR3: TGCGCCAGCAGCCAACGGTACCGTTTATTGGAGGGACTAGCAACAGATACGCAGTATTTT.

The CDR3 here is CASSYSKGGAGQYF. CDR3 bases: TGTGCCAGCAGTTACTCGAAAGGGGGGGCAGGTCAGTACTTC. The rearrangement links TRBV6-5 to TRBJ2-7, with a tentative D call TRBD2 (7 bases). The CDR3 is made up of 14 amino acids. The V gene lost 0 bases and the J gene lost 10 bases, with 16 bases spanning the gap. From germline, CDR1 is MNHEY and CDR2 SVGAGI.

V is TRBV7-8 and J is TRBJ2-3, with a tentative D call TRBD1 (6 bases). The CDR3 covers 14 residues. V gave up 4 bases and J gave up 3 bases, with 11 bases separating them. Per the germline V gene, CDR1 is SGHVS and CDR2 is FQNEAQ. The CDR3 sequence is CASSSTGLTDTQYF. CDR3 nucleotides: TGTGCCAGCAGCTCCACAGGGTTGACAGATACGCAGTATTTT.

The chain carries TRBV4-1 and TRBJ1-3; tentatively, D is TRBD1 (6 bases). This CDR3 is 16 amino acids long. Trimming cost V 7 bases and J 0 bases, with 16 bases left between them. Germline V gene lookup returns CDR1 MGHRA and CDR2 YSYEKL. CDR3 amino acids: CASTPGHSPSGNTIYF. CDR3 nucleotide sequence: TGCGCCAGCACGCCGGGACATTCACCCTCTGGAAACACCATATATTTT.

This rearrangement joins TRBV6-8 to TRBJ2-5; TRBD2 agrees at 9 bases. Germline V gives CDR1 MNHGY, CDR2 SAAAGT. CDR3 size: 15 residues. J was trimmed by 5 bases and V by 5 bases; bases with no gene match: 9. The CDR3 protein is CASSGVAGVGETQYF. As DNA, the CDR3 is TGTGCCAGCAGTGGAGTAGCGGGAGTGGGGGAGACCCAGTACTTC.

The count of this clone is one. This chain connects TRBV5-4 to TRBJ2-7; possible D gene TRBD1, 6 bases. Germline loops: CDR1 SGHNT, CDR2 YYREEE (reference sequence). The CDR3 spans 17 residues. Trimming cost V 4 bases and J 3 bases, with 23 bases left between them. CDR3 coding DNA: TGTGCCAGCAGCACCTACGGGACATTCACTAATCACTACGAGCAGTACTTC. Its protein product is CASSTYGTFTNHYEQYF.

The genes are TRBV11-2 and TRBJ2-7, with TRBD1 matching over 7 bases. Germline V gene data show CDR1 as SGHAT and CDR2 as FQNNGV. The CDR3 runs to 13 residues. V dropped 5 bases and J dropped 2; count of bases not matched to a gene: 3. The CDR3: CASSRDSTYEQYF. The CDR3 DNA reads as TGTGCCAGCAGCCGGGACAGCACCTACGAGCAGTACTTC.

The chain joins TRBV19 to TRBJ1-5; TRBD1 aligns across 9 bases. CDR3 length: 16 amino acids. Germline CDR1 reads LNHDA; CDR2 reads SQIVND (reference sequence). The trim removed 0 bases at V and 5 bases at J, leaving 5 bases unmatched. CDR3 amino acids: CASSIDPRDRDQPQHF. The DNA for the CDR3 is TGTGCCAGTAGTATAGACCCAAGGGACAGGGATCAGCCCCAGCATTTT.

The CDR3 DNA sequence: TGTGCCAGCAGTGGGCCTAGCGGGAGGACCTACAATGAGCAGTTCTTC. It codes for CASSGPSGRTYNEQFF. The J gene is TRBJ2-1, the V gene TRBV2; 11 positions agree with TRBD2. The CDR3 spans 16 residues. Germline V CDR1 and CDR2: SNHLY, FYNNEI. The junction had 4 bases not matched to a gene; V was cut back by 4 bases and J by 2 bases. Together with reference TRBV2 and TRBJ2-1, the CDR3 gives the full variable domain: EPEVTQTPSHQVTQMGQEVILRCVPISNHLYFYWYRQILGQKVEFLVSFYNNEISEKSEIFDDQFSVERPDGSNFTLKIRSTKLEDSAMYFCASSGPSGRTYNEQFFGPGTRLTVL.

DNA of the CDR3: TGTGCCAGCAGCACCCCCGGGACAGGGGTAGGGGGCTACACCTTC. It is translated as CASSTPGTGVGGYTF. The chain is built from TRBV21-1 and TRBJ1-2; the table's D call, TRBD1, has no DNA check behind it. TRBV21-1 is classified as a pseudogene. The CDR3 has 15 amino acids.

The gene calls are TRBV27 and TRBJ1-2; perhaps TRBD1 as D (5 bases). CDR1 and CDR2 from the germline V gene are MNHEY and SMNVEV (reference sequence). Trimming stripped 7 bases from V and 3 bases from J, with 15 bases between. This CDR3 spans 14 amino acids. In DNA form, the CDR3 reads TGTGCCAGCACCGTGGGAAGGGGCGACTATGGCTACACCTTC. It is translated as CASTVGRGDYGYTF.

The rearrangement joins TRBV29-1 to TRBJ1-2, with 8 bases fitting TRBD1. V lost 4 bases, J lost 5 bases, and 6 bases stayed unmatched. This CDR3 spans 13 amino acids. Germline V gene lookup returns CDR1 SQVTM and CDR2 ANQGSEA. CDR3 bases: TGCAGCGTTGGGGACAGGAGCCTATATGGCTACACCTTC. Translation: CSVGDRSLYGYTF. Combining the CDR3 with reference TRBV29-1 and TRBJ1-2 gives the whole variable domain SAVISQKPSRDICQRGTSLTIQCQVDSQVTMMFWYRQQPGQSLTLIATANQGSEATYESGFVIDKFPISRPNLTFSTLTVSNMSPEDSSIYLCSVGDRSLYGYTFGSGTRLTVV.

This chain links TRBV4-1 with TRBJ2-7, with TRBD2 matching 12 bases. The CDR3 length is 17 residues. With V trimmed by 1 base and J by 6 bases, 10 bases remained unmatched. Per the germline V gene, CDR1 is MGHRA and CDR2 is YSYEKL. The DNA for the CDR3 is TGCGCCAGCAGCCAAGCCCGACACCTAGCGGGAGGGCCCGAGCAGTACTTC. This gives the protein CASSQARHLAGGPEQYF.

The gene calls are TRBV10-1 and TRBJ1-5; D may be TRBD1 (5 bases). The V end was cut by 4 bases, the J end by 0 bases, with 16 bases between. Germline CDR1 reads WNHNN; CDR2 reads SYGVQD (reference sequence). The CDR3 contains 17 residues. This CDR3 is CASSGGRQRFSNQPQHF. The CDR3 region has the DNA TGCGCCAGCAGTGGTGGTAGACAGAGATTTAGCAATCAGCCCCAGCATTTT.